This passage covers 5 T cell receptor beta chains from one sample sequenced in a study of T cell repertoires in cytomegalovirus infection. Each CDR3 protein gets one entry after TCRdb re-called the reads with MiXCR. Among about 140,000 distinct CDR3 sequences, about 6.1% were seen once, and the ten largest hold approximately 19%. The sample comprised PBMCs. Receptors were obtained from a human donor in good health (CMV status not recorded). Some clones in this sample may be carry-over from other donors' samples.

This clonotype was seen only a few times. CDR3 sequence (DNA): TGTGCCAGCAGTTCTTCTTCAGGGAACGAGCAGTACTTC. Its translation: CASSSSSGNEQYF. This rearrangement joins TRBV28 to TRBJ2-7, with D perhaps matching TRBD1 (5 bases). The CDR3 covers 13 residues. Looked up from germline, CDR1 is MDHEN and CDR2 is SYDVKM. Trimming shortened V by 4 bases and J by 5 bases, and 12 bases separated the two germline ends.

This clonotype appeared many times. The genes are TRBV5-4 and TRBJ2-3; D gene ambiguous. The germline CDR1 and CDR2 sequences are SGHNT and YYREEE (reference sequence). The V gene lost 6 bases and the J gene lost 7 bases, with 12 bases spanning the gap. CDR3 length equals 12 residues. In DNA form, the CDR3 reads TGTGCCAGCACCAAACCGGGCTATACGCAGTATTTT. The encoded protein is CASTKPGYTQYF.

This clonotype was counted at least ten times. The chain couples TRBV15 to TRBJ1-5; 9 bases agree with TRBD1. V was clipped by 4 bases and J by 4 bases; unmatched bases: 11. The CDR3 runs to 17 residues. Germline V gene data show CDR1 as LNHNV and CDR2 as YYDKDF (reference sequence). CDR3 DNA sequence: TGTGCCACCAGCACAGAGAGGGGACAGGGTCGGAATCAGCCCCAGCATTTT. Encoded protein: CATSTERGQGRNQPQHF. Full variable domain (missing parts from reference TRBV15 and TRBJ1-5): DAMVIQNPRYQVTQFGKPVTLSCSQTLNHNVMYWYQQKSSQAPKLLFHYYDKDFNNEADTPDNFQSRRPNTSFCFLDIRSPGLGDTAMYLCATSTERGQGRNQPQHFGDGTRLSIL.

This clonotype has a handful of counts. The rearrangement joins TRBV19 to TRBJ1-1, with TRBD1 matching 8 bases. This CDR3 comprises 14 residues. The J segment lost 4 bases and the V segment lost 4 bases, leaving 5 bases of the junction unmatched. In germline, CDR1 is LNHDA, CDR2 SQIVND (reference sequence). Here the CDR3 DNA reads TGTGCCAGTAGTACCGACAGGGGTGCCACTGAAGCTTTCTTT. Protein product: CASSTDRGATEAFF.

This chain joins TRBV7-9 and TRBJ1-2; TRBD1 matches at 7 bases. Unmatched junction bases numbered 8, after V lost 5 bases and J lost 2 bases. The CDR3 length is 15 residues. Germline assignment: CDR1 SEHNR and CDR2 FQNEAQ (reference sequence). CDR3 sequence (DNA): TGTGCCAGCAGCCCGGGGACAGCACTCAACTATGGCTACACCTTC. It encodes CASSPGTALNYGYTF.